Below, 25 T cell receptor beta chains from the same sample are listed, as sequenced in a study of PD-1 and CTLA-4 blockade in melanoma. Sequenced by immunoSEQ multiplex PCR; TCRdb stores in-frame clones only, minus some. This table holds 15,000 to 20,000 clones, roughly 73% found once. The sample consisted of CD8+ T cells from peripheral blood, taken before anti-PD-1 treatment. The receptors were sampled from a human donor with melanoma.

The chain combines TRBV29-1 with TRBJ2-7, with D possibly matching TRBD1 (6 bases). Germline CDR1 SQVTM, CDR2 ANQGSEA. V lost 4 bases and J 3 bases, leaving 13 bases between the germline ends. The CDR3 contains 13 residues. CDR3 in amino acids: CSVGPGTLYEQYF. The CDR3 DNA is TGCAGCGTTGGACCCGGGACACTCTACGAGCAGTACTTC.

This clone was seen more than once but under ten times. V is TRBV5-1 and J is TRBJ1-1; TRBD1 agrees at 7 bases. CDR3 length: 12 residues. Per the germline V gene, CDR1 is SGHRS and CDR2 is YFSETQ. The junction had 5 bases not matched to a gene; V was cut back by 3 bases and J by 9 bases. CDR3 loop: CASSSPGQQAFF. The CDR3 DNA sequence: TGCGCCAGCAGCTCCCCGGGACAGCAAGCTTTCTTT. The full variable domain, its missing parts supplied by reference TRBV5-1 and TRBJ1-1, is KAGVTQTPRYLIKTRGQQVTLSCSPISGHRSVSWYQQTPGQGLQFLFEYFSETQRNKGNFPGRFSGRQFSNSRSEMNVSTLELGDSALYLCASSSPGQQAFFGQGTRLTVV.

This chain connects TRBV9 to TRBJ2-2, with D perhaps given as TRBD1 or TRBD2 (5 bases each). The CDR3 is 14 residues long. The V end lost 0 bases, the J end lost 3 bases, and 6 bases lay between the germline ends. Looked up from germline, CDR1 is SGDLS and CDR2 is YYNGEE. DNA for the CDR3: TGTGCCAGCAGCGTAGTGGGGGACACCGGGGAGCTGTTTTTT. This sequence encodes CASSVVGDTGELFF.

The CDR3 coding sequence is TGCGCCAGCTGCCTACTAGCGGGAGTTGAGCAGTACTTC. This encodes CASCLLAGVEQYF. The chain links TRBV10-2 to TRBJ2-7, with TRBD2 identical over 11 bases. Germline assignment: CDR1 WSHSY and CDR2 SAAADI. CDR3 length: 13 residues. The junction had 7 bases not matched to a gene; V was cut back by 8 bases and J by 7 bases.

CDR3 in amino acids: CASTWYGNTEAFF. DNA of the CDR3: TGTGCCAGTACATGGTACGGGAACACTGAAGCTTTCTTT. V usage is TRBV19 and J usage is TRBJ1-1, with unresolved D. Between the trimmed V and J ends, which lost 7 bases and 1 base, there was a span of 10 bases. Germline V gives CDR1 LNHDA, CDR2 SQIVND (reference sequence). This CDR3 comprises 13 residues.

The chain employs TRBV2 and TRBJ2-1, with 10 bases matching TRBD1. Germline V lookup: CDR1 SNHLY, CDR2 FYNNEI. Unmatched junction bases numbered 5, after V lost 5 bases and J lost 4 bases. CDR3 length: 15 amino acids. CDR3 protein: CASSFRQGAYNEQFF. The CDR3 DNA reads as TGTGCCAGCAGTTTTCGACAGGGGGCTTACAATGAGCAGTTCTTC.

Here the CDR3 DNA reads TGCAGTGCTAGTCTGCCGGACAGGGGCTACAATGAGCAGTTCTTC. Encoded protein: CSASLPDRGYNEQFF. The chain links TRBV20-1 to TRBJ2-1; 9 positions match TRBD1. Germline V CDR1 and CDR2: DFQATT, SNEGSKA (reference sequence). Germline trimming cut 3 bases from V and 3 bases from J; bases unmatched to any gene: 6. This CDR3 has 15 residues.

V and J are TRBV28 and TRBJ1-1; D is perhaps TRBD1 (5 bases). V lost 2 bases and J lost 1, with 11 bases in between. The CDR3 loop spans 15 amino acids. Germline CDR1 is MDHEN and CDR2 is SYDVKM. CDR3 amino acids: CASSLEGPTNTEAFF. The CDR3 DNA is TGTGCCAGCAGTTTAGAGGGACCGACGAACACTGAAGCTTTCTTT.

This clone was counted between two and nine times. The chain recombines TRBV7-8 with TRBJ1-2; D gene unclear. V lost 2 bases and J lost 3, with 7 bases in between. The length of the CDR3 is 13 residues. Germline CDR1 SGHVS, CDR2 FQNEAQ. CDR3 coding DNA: TGTGCCAGCAGCTTACAGTCATACTATGGCTACACCTTC. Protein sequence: CASSLQSYYGYTF.

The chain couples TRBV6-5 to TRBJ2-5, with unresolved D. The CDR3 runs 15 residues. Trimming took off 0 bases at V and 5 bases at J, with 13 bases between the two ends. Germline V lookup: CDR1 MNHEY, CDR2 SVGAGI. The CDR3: CASSYSSAPGETQYF. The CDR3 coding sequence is TGTGCCAGCAGTTACTCGAGCGCACCCGGGGAGACCCAGTACTTC.

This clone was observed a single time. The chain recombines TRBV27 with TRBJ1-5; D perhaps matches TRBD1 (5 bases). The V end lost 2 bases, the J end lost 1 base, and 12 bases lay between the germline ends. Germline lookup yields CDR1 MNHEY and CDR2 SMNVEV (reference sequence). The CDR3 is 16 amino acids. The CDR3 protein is CASSLQGLRSNQPQHF. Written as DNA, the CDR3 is TGTGCCAGCAGTTTACAGGGTCTGCGGAGCAATCAGCCCCAGCATTTT.

CDR3 in amino acids: CASSHLARSSYNEQFF. In DNA, the CDR3 is TGTGCCAGCAGCCACCTAGCGAGGAGCTCCTACAATGAGCAGTTCTTC. The V gene is TRBV7-9, the J gene TRBJ2-1; D is perhaps TRBD2 (6 bases). Germline values: CDR1 SEHNR, CDR2 FQNEAQ (reference sequence). The CDR3 runs 16 residues. The ends were cut back, 5 bases at V and 0 bases at J, with 14 bases in the middle.

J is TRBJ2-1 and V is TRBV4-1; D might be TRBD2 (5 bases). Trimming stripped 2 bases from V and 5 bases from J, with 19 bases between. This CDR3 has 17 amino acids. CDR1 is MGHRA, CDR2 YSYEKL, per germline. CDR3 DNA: TGCGCCAGCAGCCAACAAACGAATGAGGACTGGAACAATGAGCAGTTCTTC. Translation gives CASSQQTNEDWNNEQFF.

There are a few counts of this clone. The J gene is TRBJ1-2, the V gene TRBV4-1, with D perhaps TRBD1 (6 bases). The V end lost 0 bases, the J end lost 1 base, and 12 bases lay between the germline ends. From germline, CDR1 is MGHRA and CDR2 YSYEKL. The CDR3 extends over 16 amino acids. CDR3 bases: TGCGCCAGCAGCCAAGAGGAAGGGGGAGTTAACTATGGCTACACCTTC. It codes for CASSQEEGGVNYGYTF.

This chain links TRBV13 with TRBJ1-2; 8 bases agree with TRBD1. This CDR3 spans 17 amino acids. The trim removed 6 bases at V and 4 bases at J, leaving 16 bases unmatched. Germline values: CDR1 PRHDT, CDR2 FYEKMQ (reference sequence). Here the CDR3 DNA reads TGTGCCAGCAGGCGGGGATCCTCGGACAGGGAGGGCTATGGCTACACCTTC. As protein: CASRRGSSDREGYGYTF.

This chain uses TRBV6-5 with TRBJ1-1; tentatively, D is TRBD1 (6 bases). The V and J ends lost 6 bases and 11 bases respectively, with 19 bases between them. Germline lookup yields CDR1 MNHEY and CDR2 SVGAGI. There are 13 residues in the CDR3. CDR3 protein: CASRNRDLFPAFF. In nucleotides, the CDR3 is TGTGCCAGCAGGAACAGGGACCTTTTTCCCGCTTTCTTT.

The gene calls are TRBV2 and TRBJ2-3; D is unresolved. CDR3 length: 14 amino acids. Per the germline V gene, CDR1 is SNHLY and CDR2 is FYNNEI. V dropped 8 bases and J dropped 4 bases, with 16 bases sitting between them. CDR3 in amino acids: CASYRALVPDTQYF. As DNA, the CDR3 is TGTGCCAGCTATCGGGCTTTGGTCCCAGATACGCAGTATTTT.

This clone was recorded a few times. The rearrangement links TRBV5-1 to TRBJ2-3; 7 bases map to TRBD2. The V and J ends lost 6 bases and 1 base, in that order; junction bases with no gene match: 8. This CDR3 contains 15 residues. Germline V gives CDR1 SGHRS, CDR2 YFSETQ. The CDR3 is CASNSGGSRTDTQYF. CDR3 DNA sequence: TGCGCCAGCAATTCCGGGGGGTCTCGCACAGATACGCAGTATTTT.

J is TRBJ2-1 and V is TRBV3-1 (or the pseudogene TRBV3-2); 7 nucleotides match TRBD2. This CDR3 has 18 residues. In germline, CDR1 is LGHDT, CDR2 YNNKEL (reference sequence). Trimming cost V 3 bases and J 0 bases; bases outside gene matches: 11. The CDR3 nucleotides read TGTGCCAGCAGCCACGGGGGGACTTTCCAAATCTCCTACAATGAGCAGTTCTTC. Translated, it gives CASSHGGTFQISYNEQFF.

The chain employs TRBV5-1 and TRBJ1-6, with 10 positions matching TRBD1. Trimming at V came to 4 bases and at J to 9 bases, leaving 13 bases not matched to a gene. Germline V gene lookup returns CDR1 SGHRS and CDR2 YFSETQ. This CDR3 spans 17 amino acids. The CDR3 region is CASSPARTGGLGSPLHF. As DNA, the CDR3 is TGCGCCAGCAGCCCGGCACGGACAGGGGGTTTGGGTTCACCCCTCCACTTT.

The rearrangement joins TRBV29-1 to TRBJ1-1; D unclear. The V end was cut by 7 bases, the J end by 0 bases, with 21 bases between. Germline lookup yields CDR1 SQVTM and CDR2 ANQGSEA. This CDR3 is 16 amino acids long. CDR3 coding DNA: TGCAGCGCACTAGACGACCGGGGATTGATGAACACTGAAGCTTTCTTT. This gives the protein CSALDDRGLMNTEAFF.

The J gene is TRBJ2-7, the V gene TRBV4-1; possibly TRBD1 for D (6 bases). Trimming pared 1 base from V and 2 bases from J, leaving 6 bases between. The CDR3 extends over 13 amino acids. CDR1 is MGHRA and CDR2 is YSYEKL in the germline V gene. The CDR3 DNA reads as TGCGCCAGCAGCCAAGGACAGGCCTACGAGCAGTACTTC. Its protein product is CASSQGQAYEQYF.

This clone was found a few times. CDR3 sequence (DNA): TGTGCCAGCAGTTCCCAGGGAAGCAATCAGCCCCAGCATTTT. Translating it yields CASSSQGSNQPQHF. V gene TRBV27 combines with J gene TRBJ1-5; TRBD1 is a possible D gene (5 bases). V gave up 4 bases and J gave up 1 base, with 8 bases separating them. Germline V gives CDR1 MNHEY, CDR2 SMNVEV (reference sequence). The CDR3 runs 14 residues.

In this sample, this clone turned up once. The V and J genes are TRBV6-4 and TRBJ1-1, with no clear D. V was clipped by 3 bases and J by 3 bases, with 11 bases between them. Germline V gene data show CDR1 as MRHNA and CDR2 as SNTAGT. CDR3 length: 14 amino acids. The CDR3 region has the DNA TGTGCCAGCAGTGAACGGCCGATGTACACTGAAGCTTTCTTT. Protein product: CASSERPMYTEAFF.

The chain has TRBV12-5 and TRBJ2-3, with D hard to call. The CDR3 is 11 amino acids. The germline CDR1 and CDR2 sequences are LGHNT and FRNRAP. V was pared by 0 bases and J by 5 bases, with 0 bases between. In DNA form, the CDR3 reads TGTGCTAGTGGTTTGGTAGATACGCAGTATTTT. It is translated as CASGLVDTQYF. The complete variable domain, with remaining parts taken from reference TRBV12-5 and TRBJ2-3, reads DARVTQTPRHKVTEMGQEVTMRCQPILGHNTVFWYRQTMMQGLELLAYFRNRAPLDDSGMPKDRFSAEMPDATLATLKIQPSEPRDSAVYFCASGLVDTQYFGPGTRLTVL.